This T cell receptor (beta chain) was found in a study of blood T cell repertoires in COVID-19. The method was immunoSEQ multiplex PCR; TCRdb's version includes in-frame clones alone and lacks a portion of them. The sample yields about 39,000 clones, around 85% seen once. V was pared by 0 bases and J by 2 bases, with 5 bases between. Germline CDR1 MNHEY, CDR2 SVGAGI. The CDR3 runs 14 residues. The specimen was peripheral blood. The gene calls are TRBV6-5 and TRBJ2-1; no definite D call. The receptor comes from a man in his sixties with acute or convalescent COVID-19. The CDR3 spells CASSYSTPYNEQFF. The DNA of the CDR3 is TGTGCCAGCAGTTACTCGACACCCTACAATGAGCAGTTCTTC.